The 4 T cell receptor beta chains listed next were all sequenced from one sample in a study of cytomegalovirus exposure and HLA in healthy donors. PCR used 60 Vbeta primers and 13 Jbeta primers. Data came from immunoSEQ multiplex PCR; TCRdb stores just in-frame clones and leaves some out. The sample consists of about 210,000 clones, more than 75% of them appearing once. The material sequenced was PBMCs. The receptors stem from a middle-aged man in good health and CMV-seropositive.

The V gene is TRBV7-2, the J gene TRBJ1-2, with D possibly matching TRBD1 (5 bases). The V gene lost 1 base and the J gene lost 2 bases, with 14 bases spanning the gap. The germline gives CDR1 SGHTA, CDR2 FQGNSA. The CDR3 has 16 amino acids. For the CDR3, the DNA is TGTGCCAGCAGCTTAGAAGCGGGACGACCCAACTATGGCTACACCTTC. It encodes CASSLEAGRPNYGYTF.

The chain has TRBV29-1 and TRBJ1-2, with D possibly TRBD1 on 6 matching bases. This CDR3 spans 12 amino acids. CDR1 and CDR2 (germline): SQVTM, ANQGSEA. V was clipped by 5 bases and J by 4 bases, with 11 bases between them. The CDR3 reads CSVYRGGYGYTF. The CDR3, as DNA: TGCAGCGTTTATAGGGGGGGCTATGGCTACACCTTC.

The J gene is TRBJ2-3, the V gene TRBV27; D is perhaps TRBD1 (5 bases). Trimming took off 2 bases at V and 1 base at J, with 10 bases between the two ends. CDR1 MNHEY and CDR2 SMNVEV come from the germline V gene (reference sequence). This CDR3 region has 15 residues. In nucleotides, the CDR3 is TGTGCCAGCAGTTTAAACAGGCCGGGCACAGATACGCAGTATTTT. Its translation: CASSLNRPGTDTQYF.

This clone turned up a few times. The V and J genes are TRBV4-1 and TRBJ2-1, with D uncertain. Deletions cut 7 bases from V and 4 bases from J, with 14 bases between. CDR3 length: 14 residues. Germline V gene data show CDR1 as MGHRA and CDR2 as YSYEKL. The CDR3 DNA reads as TGCGCCAGCACCCCAGCTCGCGGTTACAATGAGCAGTTCTTC. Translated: CASTPARGYNEQFF.